This TCR beta chain was sequenced in a study of T cell clonality in common variable immunodeficiency. Study results and caveats: CVID subjects shared fewer TCRbeta clones than healthy controls did.

This clone was detected ten times or more. No antigen is known for it. The CDR3 is cut off 3 residues early in the read; its end comes from the germline J gene. This CDR3 is built from 12 residues. The germline gives CDR1 SGHDT, CDR2 YYEEEE. V gave up 3 bases and J gave up 7 bases, with 8 bases separating them. Clones were sequenced by immunoSEQ multiplex PCR, and TCRdb holds only the in-frame ones, with some missing. Altogether roughly 60,000 clones were found in the sample, and no singletons occur. This clonotype was sampled from a person aged 18 to 70 in good health. The chain combines TRBV5-6 with TRBJ2-1, with D possibly being TRBD1 (6 bases). Sequencing was carried out using peripheral blood mononuclear cells. Incomplete CDR3 DNA: TGTGCCAGCAGCTACAGGGAGAATGAG. This translates into CASSYRENE. The full CDR3 protein is CASSYRENEQFF.